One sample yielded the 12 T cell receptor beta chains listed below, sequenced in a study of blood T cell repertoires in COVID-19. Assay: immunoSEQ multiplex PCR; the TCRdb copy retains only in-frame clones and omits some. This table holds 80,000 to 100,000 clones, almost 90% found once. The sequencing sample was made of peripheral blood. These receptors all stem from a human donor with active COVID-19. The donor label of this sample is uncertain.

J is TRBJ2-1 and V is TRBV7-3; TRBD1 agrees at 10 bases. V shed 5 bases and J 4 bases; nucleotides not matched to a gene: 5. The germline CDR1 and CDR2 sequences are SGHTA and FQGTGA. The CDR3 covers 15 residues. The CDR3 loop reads CASSHGQGEYNEQFF. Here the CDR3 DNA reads TGTGCCAGCAGCCACGGACAGGGGGAGTACAATGAGCAGTTCTTC.

This CDR3 is CATSRGPSGGGDTQYF. CDR3 DNA sequence: TGTGCCACCAGCAGAGGGCCTAGCGGGGGGGGAGATACGCAGTATTTT. V is TRBV15 and J is TRBJ2-3; 12 bases fit TRBD2. J gave up 5 bases and V 1 base, and 4 bases lay outside the gene matches. Germline CDR1 LNHNV, CDR2 YYDKDF (reference sequence). This CDR3 has 16 amino acids.

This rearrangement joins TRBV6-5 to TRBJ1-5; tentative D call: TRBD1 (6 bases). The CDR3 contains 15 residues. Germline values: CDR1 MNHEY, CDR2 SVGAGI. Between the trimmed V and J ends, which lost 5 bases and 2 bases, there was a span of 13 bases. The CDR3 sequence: CASSTQSGGNQPQHF. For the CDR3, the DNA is TGTGCCAGCAGTACCCAATCAGGGGGCAATCAGCCCCAGCATTTT.

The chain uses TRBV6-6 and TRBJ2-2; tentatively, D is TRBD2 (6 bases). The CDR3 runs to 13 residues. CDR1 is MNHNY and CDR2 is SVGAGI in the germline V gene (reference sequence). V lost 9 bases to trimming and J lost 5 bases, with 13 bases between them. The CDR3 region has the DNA TGTGCCAGTGGGTCGGGGGTGACCGGGGAGCTGTTTTTT. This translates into CASGSGVTGELFF.

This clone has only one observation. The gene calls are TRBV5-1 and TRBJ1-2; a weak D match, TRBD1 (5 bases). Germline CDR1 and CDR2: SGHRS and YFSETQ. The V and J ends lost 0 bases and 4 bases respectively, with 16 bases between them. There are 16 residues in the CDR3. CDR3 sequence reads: CASSLETFDSLYGYTF. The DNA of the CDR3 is TGCGCCAGCAGCTTGGAGACCTTCGACAGTCTCTATGGCTACACCTTC.

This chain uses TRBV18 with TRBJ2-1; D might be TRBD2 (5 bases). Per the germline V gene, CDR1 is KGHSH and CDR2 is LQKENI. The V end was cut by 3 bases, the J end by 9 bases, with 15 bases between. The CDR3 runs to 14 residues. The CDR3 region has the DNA TGTGCCAGCTCACCCCCCACAGCAGGAGGTGAGCAGTTCTTC. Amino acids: CASSPPTAGGEQFF.

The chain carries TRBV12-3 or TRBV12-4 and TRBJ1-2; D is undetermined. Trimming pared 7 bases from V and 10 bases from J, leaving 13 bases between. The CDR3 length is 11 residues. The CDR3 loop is CASTPLGPYTF. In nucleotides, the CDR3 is TGTGCCAGCACTCCTCTTGGCCCCTACACCTTC.

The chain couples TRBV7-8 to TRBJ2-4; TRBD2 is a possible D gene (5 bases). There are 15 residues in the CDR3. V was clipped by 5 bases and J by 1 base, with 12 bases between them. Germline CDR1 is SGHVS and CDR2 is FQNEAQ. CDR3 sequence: CASSPEGLAKNIQYF. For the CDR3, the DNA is TGTGCCAGCAGCCCTGAGGGATTGGCCAAAAACATTCAGTACTTC. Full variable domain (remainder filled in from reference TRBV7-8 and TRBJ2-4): GAGVSQSPRYKVAKRGQDVALRCDPISGHVSLFWYQQALGQGPEFLTYFQNEAQLDKSGLPSDRFFAERPEGSVSTLKIQRTQQEDSAVYLCASSPEGLAKNIQYFGAGTRLSVL.

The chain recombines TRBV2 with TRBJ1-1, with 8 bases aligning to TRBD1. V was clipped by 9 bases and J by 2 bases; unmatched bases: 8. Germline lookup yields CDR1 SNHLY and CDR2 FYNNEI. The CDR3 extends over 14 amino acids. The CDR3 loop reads CARGKTGVNTEAFF. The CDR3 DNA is TGTGCCAGAGGGAAGACAGGGGTAAACACTGAAGCTTTCTTT.

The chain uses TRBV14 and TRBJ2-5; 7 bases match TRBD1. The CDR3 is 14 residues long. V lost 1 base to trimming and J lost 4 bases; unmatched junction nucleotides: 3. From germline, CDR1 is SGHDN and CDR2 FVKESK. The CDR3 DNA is TGTGCCAGCAGCCAAGCCAGGGGGAGAGAGACCCAGTACTTC. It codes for CASSQARGRETQYF.

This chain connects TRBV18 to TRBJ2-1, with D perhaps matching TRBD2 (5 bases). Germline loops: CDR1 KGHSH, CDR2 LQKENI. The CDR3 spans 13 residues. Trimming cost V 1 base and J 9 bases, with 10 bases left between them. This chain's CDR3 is CASSPQVASEQFF. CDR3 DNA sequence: TGTGCCAGCTCACCACAGGTAGCGAGTGAGCAGTTCTTC.

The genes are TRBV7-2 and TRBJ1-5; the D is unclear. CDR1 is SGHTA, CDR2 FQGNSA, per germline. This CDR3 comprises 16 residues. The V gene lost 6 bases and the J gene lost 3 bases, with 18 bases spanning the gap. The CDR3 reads CASSRQDGITNQPQHF. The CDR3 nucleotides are TGTGCCAGCAGTCGACAAGACGGAATAACCAATCAGCCCCAGCATTTT.